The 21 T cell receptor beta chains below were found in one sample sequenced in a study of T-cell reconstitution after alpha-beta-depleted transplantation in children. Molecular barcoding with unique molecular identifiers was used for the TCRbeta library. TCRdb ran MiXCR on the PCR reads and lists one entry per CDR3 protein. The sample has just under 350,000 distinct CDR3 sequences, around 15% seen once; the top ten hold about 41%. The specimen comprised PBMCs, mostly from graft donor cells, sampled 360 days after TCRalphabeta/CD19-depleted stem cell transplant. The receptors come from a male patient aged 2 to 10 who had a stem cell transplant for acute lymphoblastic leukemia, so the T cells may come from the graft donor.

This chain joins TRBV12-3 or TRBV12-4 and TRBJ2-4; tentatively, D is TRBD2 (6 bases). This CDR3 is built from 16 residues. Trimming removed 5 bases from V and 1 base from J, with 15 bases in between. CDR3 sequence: CASSKQGLGAKNIQYF. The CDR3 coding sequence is TGTGCCAGCAGTAAGCAGGGACTCGGGGCCAAAAACATTCAGTACTTC.

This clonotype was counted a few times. The CDR3 nucleotides read TGCAGTGCTAGAAGTATACCTAGCACAGATACGCAGTATTTT. Its protein product is CSARSIPSTDTQYF. The chain is built from TRBV20-1 and TRBJ2-3; no reliable D call. This CDR3 has 14 amino acids. V was cut by 2 bases and J by 0 bases, with 9 bases left in between. In germline, CDR1 is DFQATT, CDR2 SNEGSKA (reference sequence).

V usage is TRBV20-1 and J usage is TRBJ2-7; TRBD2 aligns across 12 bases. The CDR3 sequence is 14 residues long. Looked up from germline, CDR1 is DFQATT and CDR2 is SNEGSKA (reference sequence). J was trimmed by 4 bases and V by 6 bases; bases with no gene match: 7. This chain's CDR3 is CSALAGGVGYEQYF. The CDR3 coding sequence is TGCAGTGCCCTAGCGGGAGGGGTTGGGTACGAGCAGTACTTC.

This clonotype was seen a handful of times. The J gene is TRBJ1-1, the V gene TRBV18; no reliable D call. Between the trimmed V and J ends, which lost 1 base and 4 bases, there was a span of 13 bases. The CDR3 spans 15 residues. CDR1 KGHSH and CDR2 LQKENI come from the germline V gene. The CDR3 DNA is TGTGCCAGCTCACCACAAGGCCTACCCGGCACTGAAGCTTTCTTT. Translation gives CASSPQGLPGTEAFF.

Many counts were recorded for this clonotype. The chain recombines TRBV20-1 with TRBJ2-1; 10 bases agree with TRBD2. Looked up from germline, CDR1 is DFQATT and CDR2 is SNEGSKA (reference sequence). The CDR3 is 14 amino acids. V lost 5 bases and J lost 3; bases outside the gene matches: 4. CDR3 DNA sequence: TGCAGTGCTGCGAGCGGGAGGGGCTACAATGAGCAGTTCTTC. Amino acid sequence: CSAASGRGYNEQFF.

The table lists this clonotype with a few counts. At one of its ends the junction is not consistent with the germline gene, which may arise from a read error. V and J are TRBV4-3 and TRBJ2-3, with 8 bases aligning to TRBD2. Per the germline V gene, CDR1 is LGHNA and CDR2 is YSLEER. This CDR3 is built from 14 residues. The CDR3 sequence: CASSQDPTSAKPSF. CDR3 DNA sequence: TGCGCCAGCAGCCAAGATCCGACTAGCGCTAAGCCCTCTTTT.

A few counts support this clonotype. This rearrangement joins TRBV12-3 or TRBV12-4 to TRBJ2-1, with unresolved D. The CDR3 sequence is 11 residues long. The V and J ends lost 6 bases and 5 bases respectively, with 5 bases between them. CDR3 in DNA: TGTGCCAGCAGCACCCACAATGAGCAGTTCTTC. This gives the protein CASSTHNEQFF.

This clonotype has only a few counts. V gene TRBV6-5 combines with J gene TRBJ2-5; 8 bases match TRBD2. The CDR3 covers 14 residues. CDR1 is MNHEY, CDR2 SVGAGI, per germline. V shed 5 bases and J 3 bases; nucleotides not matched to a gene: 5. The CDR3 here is CASSPGLDEETQYF. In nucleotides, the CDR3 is TGTGCCAGCAGTCCGGGACTAGATGAAGAGACCCAGTACTTC.

This CDR3 is CASSPRTGSMAEAFF. DNA for the CDR3: TGTGCCAGCAGCCCGAGGACAGGGTCTATGGCTGAAGCTTTCTTT. This chain links TRBV13 with TRBJ1-1, with 8 positions matching TRBD1. After removal of 5 bases from V and 6 bases from J, the junction contained 11 bases not matched to a gene. The CDR3 length is 15 residues. Germline loops: CDR1 PRHDT, CDR2 FYEKMQ (reference sequence).

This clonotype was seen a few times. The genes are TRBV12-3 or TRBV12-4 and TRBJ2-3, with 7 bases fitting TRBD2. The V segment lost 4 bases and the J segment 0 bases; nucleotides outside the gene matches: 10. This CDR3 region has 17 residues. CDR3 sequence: CASSSAKGSGSTDTQYF. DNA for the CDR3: TGTGCCAGCAGTTCCGCCAAGGGTAGCGGGAGCACAGATACGCAGTATTTT.

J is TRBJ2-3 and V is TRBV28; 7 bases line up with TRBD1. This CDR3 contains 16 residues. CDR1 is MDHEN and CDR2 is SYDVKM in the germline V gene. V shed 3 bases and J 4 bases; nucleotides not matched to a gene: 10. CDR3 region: CASSFMAGGSPDTQYF. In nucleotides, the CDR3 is TGTGCCAGCAGTTTTATGGCAGGGGGTTCCCCAGATACGCAGTATTTT.

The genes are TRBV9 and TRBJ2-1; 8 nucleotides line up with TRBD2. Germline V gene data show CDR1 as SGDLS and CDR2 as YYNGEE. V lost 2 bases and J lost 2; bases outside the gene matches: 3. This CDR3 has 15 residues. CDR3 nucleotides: TGTGCCAGCAGCGTTGCGGGAGGCACCTACAATGAGCAGTTCTTC. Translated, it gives CASSVAGGTYNEQFF.

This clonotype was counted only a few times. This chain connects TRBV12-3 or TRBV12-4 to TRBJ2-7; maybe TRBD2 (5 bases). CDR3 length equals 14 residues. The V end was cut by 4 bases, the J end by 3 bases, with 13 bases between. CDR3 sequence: CASSSGVTFYEQYF. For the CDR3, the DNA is TGTGCCAGCAGTTCCGGGGTTACCTTCTACGAGCAGTACTTC.

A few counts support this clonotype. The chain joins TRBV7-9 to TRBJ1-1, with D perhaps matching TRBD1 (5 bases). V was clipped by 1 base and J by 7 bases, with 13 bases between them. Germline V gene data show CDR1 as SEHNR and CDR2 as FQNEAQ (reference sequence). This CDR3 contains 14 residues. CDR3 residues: CASSLEGRGLEAFF. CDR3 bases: TGTGCCAGCAGCTTAGAGGGGCGTGGACTTGAAGCTTTCTTT.

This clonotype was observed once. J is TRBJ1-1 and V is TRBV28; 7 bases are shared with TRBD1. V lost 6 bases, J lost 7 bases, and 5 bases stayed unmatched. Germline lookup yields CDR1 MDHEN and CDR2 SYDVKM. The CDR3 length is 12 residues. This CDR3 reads CASSQGQLEAFF. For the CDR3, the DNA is TGTGCCAGCAGCCAGGGACAGCTTGAAGCTTTCTTT.

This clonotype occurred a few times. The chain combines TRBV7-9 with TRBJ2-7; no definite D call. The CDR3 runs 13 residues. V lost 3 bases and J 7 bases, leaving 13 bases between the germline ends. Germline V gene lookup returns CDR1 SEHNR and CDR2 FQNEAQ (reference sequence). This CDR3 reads CASSLFTDTEQYF. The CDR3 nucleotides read TGTGCCAGCAGCTTGTTTACAGACACAGAGCAGTACTTC.

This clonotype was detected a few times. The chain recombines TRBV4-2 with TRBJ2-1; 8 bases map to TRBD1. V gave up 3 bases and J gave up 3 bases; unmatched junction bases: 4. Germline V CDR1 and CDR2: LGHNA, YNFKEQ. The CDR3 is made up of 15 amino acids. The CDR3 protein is CASSHGTGDYNEQFF. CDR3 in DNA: TGTGCCAGCAGCCATGGGACAGGCGACTACAATGAGCAGTTCTTC.

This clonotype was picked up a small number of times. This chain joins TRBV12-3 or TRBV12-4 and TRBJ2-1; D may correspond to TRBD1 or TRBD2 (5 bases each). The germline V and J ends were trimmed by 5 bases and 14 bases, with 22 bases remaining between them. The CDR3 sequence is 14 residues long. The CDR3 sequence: CASSPSVLTGPKFF. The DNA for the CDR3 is TGTGCCAGCAGTCCCAGCGTACTTACGGGACCTAAGTTCTTC.

The CDR3 DNA is TGTGCCAGCAGTGTACTGATGAACACTGAAGCTTTCTTT. It specifies CASSVLMNTEAFF. The gene calls are TRBV6-5 and TRBJ1-1; D call uncertain. The CDR3 spans 13 residues. CDR1 and CDR2 (germline): MNHEY, SVGAGI. V was shortened by 5 bases and J by 0 bases, with 7 bases between the two germline ends.

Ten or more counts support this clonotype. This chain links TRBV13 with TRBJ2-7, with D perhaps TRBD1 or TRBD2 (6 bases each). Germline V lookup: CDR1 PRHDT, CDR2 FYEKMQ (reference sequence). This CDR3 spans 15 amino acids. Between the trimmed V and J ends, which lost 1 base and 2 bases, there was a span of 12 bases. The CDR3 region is CASSLVSGGPYEQYF. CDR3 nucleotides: TGTGCCAGCAGCTTAGTGTCCGGGGGCCCCTACGAGCAGTACTTC.

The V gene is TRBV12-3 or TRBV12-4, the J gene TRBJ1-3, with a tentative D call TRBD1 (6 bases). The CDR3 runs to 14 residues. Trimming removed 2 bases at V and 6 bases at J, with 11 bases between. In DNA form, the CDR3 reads TGTGCCAGCAGTTTATTCCAGGGGCAAAACACCATATATTTT. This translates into CASSLFQGQNTIYF.